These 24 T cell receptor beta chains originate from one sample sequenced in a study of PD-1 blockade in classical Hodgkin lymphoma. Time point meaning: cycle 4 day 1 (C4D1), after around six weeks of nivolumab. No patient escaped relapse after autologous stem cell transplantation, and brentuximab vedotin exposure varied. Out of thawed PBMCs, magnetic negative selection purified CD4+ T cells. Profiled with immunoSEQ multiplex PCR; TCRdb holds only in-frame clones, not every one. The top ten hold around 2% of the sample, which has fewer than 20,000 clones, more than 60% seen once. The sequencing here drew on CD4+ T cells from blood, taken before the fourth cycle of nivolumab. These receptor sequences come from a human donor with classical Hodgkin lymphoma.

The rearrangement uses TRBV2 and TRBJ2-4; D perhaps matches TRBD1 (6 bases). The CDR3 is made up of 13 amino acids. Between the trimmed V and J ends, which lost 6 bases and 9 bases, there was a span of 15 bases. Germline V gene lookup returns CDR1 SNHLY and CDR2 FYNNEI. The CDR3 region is CASRAGTWSIQYF. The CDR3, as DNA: TGTGCCAGCAGGGCCGGGACATGGAGCATTCAGTACTTC.

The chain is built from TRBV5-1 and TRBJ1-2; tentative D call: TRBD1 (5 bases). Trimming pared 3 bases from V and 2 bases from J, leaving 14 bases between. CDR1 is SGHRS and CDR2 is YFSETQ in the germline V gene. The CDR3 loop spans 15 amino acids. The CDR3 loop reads CASSSGTVENYGYTF. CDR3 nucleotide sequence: TGCGCCAGCAGCTCAGGGACGGTCGAAAACTATGGCTACACCTTC.

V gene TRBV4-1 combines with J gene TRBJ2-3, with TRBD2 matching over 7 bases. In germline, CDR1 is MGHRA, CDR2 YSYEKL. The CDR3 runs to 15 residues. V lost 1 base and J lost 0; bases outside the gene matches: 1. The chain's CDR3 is CASSQGGLSTDTQYF. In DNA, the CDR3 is TGCGCCAGCAGCCAAGGGGGACTAAGCACAGATACGCAGTATTTT.

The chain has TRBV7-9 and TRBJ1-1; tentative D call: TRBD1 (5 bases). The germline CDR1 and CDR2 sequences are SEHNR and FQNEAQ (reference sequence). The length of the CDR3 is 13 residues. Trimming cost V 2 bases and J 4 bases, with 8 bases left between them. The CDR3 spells CASSLLGGTEAFF. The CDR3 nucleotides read TGTGCCAGCAGCTTACTGGGGGGCACTGAAGCTTTCTTT.

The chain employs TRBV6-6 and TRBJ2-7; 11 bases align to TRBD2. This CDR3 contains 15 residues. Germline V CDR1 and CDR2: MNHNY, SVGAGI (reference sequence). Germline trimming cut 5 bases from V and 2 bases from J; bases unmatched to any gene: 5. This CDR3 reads CASSKLAGGTYEQYF. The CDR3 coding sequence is TGTGCCAGCAGTAAGCTAGCGGGAGGAACCTACGAGCAGTACTTC.

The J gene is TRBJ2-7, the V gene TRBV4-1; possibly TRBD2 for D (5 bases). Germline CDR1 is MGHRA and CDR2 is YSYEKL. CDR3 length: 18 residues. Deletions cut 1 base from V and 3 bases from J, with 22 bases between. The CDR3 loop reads CASSQAPPQSRAGYEQYF. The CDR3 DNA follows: TGCGCCAGCAGCCAAGCCCCCCCACAGTCGCGGGCGGGCTACGAGCAGTACTTC.

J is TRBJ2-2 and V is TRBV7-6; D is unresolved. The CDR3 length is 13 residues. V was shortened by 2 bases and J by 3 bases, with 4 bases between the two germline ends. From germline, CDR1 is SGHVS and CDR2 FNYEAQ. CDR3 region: CASSLSDTGELFF. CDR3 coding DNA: TGTGCCAGCAGCTTATCTGACACCGGGGAGCTGTTTTTT.

The CDR3 DNA is TGTGCCTGGAGTCGGACAGGGGGAATTTACAATGAGCAGTTCTTC. Amino acids: CAWSRTGGIYNEQFF. J is TRBJ2-1 and V is TRBV30; 10 nucleotides agree with TRBD1. This CDR3 is 15 amino acids long. The germline V gene has CDR1 GTSNPN and CDR2 SVGIG (reference sequence). V lost 2 bases to trimming and J lost 4 bases; unmatched junction nucleotides: 5. Looking up the rest from reference TRBV30 and TRBJ2-1 gives the full variable domain: SQTIHQWPATLVQPVGSPLSLECTVEGTSNPNLYWYRQAAGRGLQLLFYSVGIGQISSEVPQNLSASRPQDRQFILSSKKLLLSDSGFYLCAWSRTGGIYNEQFFGPGTRLTVL.

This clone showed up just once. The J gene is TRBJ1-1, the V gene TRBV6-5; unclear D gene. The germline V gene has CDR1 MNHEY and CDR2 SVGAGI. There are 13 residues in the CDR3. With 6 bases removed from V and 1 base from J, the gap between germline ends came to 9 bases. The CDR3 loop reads CASSRTANTEAFF. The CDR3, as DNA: TGTGCCAGCAGCCGGACGGCGAACACTGAAGCTTTCTTT.

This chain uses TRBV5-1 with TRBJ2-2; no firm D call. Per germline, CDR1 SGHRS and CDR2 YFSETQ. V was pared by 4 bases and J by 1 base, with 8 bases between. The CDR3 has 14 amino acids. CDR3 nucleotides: TGCGCCAGCAGCGCACGACAGAACACCGGGGAGCTGTTTTTT. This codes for CASSARQNTGELFF.

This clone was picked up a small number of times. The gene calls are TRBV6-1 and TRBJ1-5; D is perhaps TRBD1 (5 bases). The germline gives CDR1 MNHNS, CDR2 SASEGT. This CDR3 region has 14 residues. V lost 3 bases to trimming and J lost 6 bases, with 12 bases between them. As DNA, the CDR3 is TGTGCCAGCAGTGATTCGGGGGGTGGTCAGCCCCAGCATTTT. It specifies CASSDSGGGQPQHF.

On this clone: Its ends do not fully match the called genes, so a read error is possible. The CDR3 protein is CASSRDLLTDF. CDR3 in DNA: TGTGCCAGCAGCCGGGATCTGCTTACGGACTTC. The V call is TRBV5-6, the J call TRBJ2-5, with a weak D call TRBD2 (5 bases). CDR1 and CDR2 (germline): SGHDT, YYEEEE. This CDR3 spans 11 amino acids.

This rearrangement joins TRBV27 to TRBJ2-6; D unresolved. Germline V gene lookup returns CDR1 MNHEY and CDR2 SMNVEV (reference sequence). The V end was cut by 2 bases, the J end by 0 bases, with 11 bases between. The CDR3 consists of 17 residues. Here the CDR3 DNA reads TGTGCCAGCAGTTTAATATCCGTCGGCTCTGGGGCCAACGTCCTGACTTTC. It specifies CASSLISVGSGANVLTF.

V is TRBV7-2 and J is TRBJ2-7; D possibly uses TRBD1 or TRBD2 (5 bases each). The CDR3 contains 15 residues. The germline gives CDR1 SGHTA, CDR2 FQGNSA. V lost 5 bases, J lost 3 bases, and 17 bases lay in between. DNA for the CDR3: TGTGCCAGCAGCCGCGGGTTCGGGGCAGTCTACGAGCAGTACTTC. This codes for CASSRGFGAVYEQYF.

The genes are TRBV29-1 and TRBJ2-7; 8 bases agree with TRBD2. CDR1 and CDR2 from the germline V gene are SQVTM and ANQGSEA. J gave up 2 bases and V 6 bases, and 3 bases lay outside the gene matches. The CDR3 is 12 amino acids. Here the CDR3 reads CSVAGGTYEQYF. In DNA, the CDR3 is TGCAGCGTCGCGGGAGGAACCTACGAGCAGTACTTC.

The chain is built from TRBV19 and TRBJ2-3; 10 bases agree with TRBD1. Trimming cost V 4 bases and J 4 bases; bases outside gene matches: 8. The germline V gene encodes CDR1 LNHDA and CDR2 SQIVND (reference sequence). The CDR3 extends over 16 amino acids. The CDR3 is CASSRSGDRGPDTQYF. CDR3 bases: TGTGCCAGTAGTAGGTCCGGTGACAGGGGGCCAGATACGCAGTATTTT.

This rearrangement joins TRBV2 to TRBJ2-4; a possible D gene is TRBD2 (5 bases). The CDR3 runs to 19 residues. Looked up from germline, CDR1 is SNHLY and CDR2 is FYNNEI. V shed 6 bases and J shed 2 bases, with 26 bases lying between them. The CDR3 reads CASSGGLEWLIGTKNIQYF. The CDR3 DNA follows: TGTGCCAGCAGCGGCGGCCTGGAGTGGTTGATCGGGACCAAAAACATTCAGTACTTC.

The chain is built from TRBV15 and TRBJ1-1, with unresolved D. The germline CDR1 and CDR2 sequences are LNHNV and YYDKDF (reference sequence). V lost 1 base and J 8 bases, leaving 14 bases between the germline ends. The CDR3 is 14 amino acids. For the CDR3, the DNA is TGTGCCACCAGCAGAGCGGCAGGTGAGCGGGAAGCTTTCTTT. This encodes CATSRAAGEREAFF.

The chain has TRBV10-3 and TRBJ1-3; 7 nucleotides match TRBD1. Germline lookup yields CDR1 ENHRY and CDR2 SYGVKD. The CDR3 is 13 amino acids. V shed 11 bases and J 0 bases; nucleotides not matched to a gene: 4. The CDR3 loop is CAVRDSSGNTIYF. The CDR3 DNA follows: TGTGCCGTCCGGGACAGCTCTGGAAACACCATATATTTT.

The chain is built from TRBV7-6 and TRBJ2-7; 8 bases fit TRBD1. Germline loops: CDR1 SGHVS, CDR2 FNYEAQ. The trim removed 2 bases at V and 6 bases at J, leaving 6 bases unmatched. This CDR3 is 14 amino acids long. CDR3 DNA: TGTGCCAGCAGCTTAAGGACAGGGTCTGGCGAGCAGTACTTC. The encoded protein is CASSLRTGSGEQYF.

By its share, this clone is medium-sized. The CDR3 reads CASSLADEQYF. CDR3 nucleotides: TGTGCCAGCAGCTTAGCGGACGAGCAGTACTTC. The chain combines TRBV13 with TRBJ2-7; no reliable D call. The germline gives CDR1 PRHDT, CDR2 FYEKMQ (reference sequence). This CDR3 is 11 amino acids long. The germline V and J ends were trimmed by 1 base and 5 bases, with 3 bases remaining between them.

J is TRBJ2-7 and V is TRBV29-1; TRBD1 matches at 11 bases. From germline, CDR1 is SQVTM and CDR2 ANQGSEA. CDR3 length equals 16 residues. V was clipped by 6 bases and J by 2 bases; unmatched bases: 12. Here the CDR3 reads CSVIRSPGQGAYEQYF. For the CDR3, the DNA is TGCAGCGTCATCCGATCACCGGGACAGGGGGCCTACGAGCAGTACTTC.

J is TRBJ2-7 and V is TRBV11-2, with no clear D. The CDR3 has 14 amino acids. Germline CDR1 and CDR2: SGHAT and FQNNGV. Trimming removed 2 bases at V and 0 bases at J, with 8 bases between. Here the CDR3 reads CASSLTGSSYEQYF. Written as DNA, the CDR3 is TGTGCCAGCAGCTTAACTGGAAGCTCCTACGAGCAGTACTTC.

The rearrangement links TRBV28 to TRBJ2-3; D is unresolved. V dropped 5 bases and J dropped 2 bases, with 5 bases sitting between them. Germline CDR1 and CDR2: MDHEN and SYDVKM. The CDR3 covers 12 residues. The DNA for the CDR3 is TGTGCCAGCAGTCGGCTCACAGATACGCAGTATTTT. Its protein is CASSRLTDTQYF.